This T cell receptor (beta chain) was recovered during a study of identical twins. V dropped 6 bases and J dropped 0 bases, with 12 bases sitting between them. The length of the CDR3 is 15 residues. MiXCR, applied by TCRdb to the 5' RACE reads, yields one record per CDR3 protein. The table lists roughly 1,500,000 distinct CDR3 sequences, about 31% of them singletons. The sample taken for sequencing was cord blood. The TCR originated in a newborn girl in good health. This chain uses TRBV12-3 or TRBV12-4 with TRBJ1-3; D unclear. The chain's CDR3 is CASSYPSGSGNTIYF. The CDR3 coding sequence is TGTGCCAGCAGCTACCCTTCGGGCTCTGGAAACACCATATATTTT.